This T cell receptor (beta chain) was sequenced in a study of early T cells in non-severe SARS-CoV-2 infection. Study information: Bulk RNA isolated from unsorted whole blood underwent sequencing; chains were not paired.

This clonotype was picked up a small number of times. Its antigen is undetermined. TCRdb reanalysed the 5' RACE reads using MiXCR and keeps one entry per CDR3 protein. The sample yields more than 40,000 distinct CDR3 sequences, under 9.5% seen once. Per germline, CDR1 KGHSH and CDR2 LQKENI. V lost 3 bases, J lost 0 bases, and 15 bases lay in between. The CDR3 loop spans 16 amino acids. General study points: Matching against VDJdb likely underestimated virus-specific expansions, favoring anti-spike CD8.

Sample: whole blood. The TCR was taken from an adult who was a healthcare worker with PCR-confirmed SARS-CoV-2 infection or an uninfected control (not recorded which). The J gene is TRBJ2-7, the V gene TRBV18; D assignment may be TRBD1 or TRBD2 (7 bases each). The CDR3 DNA reads TGTGCCAGCTCACCCCAGGGGGGGGAGAACTCCTACGAGCAGTACTTC. Residues: CASSPQGGENSYEQYF. Full variable domain (missing parts from reference TRBV18 and TRBJ2-7): NAGVMQNPRHLVRRRGQEARLRCSPMKGHSHVYWYRQLPEEGLKFMVYLQKENIIDESGMPKERFSAEFPKEGPSILRIQQVVRGDSAAYFCASSPQGGENSYEQYFGPGTRLTVT.